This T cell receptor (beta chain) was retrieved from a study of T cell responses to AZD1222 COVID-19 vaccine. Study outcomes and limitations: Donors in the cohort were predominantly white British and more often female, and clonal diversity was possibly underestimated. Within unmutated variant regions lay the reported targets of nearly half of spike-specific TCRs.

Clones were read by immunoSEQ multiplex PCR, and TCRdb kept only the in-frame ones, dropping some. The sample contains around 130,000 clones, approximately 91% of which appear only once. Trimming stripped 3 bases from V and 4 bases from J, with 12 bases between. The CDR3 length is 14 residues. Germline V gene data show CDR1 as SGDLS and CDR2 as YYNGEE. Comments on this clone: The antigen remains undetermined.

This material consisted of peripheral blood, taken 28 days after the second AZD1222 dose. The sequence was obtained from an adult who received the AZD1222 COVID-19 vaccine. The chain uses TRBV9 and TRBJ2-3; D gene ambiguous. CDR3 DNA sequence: TGTGCCAGCAGCGAAAGTTCAGACCCAGATACGCAGTATTTT. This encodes CASSESSDPDTQYF.